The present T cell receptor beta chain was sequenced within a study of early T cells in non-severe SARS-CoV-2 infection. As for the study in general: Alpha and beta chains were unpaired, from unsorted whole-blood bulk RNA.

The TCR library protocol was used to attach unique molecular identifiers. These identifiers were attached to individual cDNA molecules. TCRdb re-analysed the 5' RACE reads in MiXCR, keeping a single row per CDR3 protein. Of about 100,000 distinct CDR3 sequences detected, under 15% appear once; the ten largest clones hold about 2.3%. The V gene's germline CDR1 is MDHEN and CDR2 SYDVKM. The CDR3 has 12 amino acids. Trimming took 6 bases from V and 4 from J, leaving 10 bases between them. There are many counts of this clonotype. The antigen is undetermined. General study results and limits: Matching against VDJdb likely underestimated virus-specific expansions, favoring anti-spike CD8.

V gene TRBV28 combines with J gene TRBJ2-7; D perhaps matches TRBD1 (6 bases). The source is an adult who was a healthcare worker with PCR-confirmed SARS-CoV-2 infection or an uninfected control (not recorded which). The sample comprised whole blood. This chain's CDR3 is CASSRDTYEQYF. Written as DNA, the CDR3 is TGTGCCAGCAGCCGGGACACGTACGAGCAGTACTTC.